This is a list of T cell receptor beta chains from one sample in a study of blood T cells in healthy people across ages. TCRdb itself ran the 5' RACE reads through MiXCR, one entry per CDR3 protein. Here the sample spans just over 1 million distinct CDR3 sequences, more than 40% being singletons. The specimen sequenced was blood. The receptors shown here come from a woman in her sixties or seventies in good health. CDR3s leave out the opening cysteine and the closing phenylalanine or tryptophan. The order of the fields is V gene, J gene, CDR3 protein.

TRBV6-2/TRBV6-3	TRBJ2-5	ASTWDNAGRQY
TRBV7-3	TRBJ2-3	ASSLTGGLTDTQY
TRBV5-5	TRBJ2-1	ASSLSGTSNEQF
TRBV20-1	TRBJ2-7	SAVEGFGREQY
TRBV6-1	TRBJ1-1	ASSEVPRGNTEAF
TRBV28	TRBJ2-6	ASSVSPGSGANVLT
TRBV24-1	-	ATTEGAGETQY
TRBV10-3	TRBJ2-1	AIREMRTSNEQF
TRBV9	TRBJ1-4	ASSVGGAPNEKLF
TRBV6-1	TRBJ2-7	ASSLVRGASYEQY
TRBV3-1	TRBJ2-6	TSSQVRVGANVLT
TRBV20-1	TRBJ2-1	SASDRGGYNEQF
TRBV7-2	TRBJ2-1	ASEPGFGEQF
TRBV3-1	TRBJ2-1	ASSQGRLAGAYEQF
TRBV20-1	TRBJ1-5	SIKTGTGIQPQH
TRBV4-1	TRBJ2-3	ASSQDLGRGGGAADTQY